Below, 26 T cell receptor beta chains from the same sample are listed, as sequenced in a study of cytomegalovirus exposure and HLA in healthy donors. PCR amplification relied on 60 Vbeta primers (plus 13 Jbeta primers). TCRdb keeps only in-frame clones here, not all; method: immunoSEQ multiplex PCR. The sample includes 100,000 or so clones, around 15% seen only once; the top ten take roughly 0.8%. Source material: PBMCs. The receptors come from a female donor in good health and CMV-seronegative.

The chain joins TRBV29-1 to TRBJ2-2; 7 bases align to TRBD1. V gave up 7 bases and J gave up 3 bases; unmatched junction bases: 8. CDR3 length: 14 residues. CDR1 SQVTM and CDR2 ANQGSEA come from the germline V gene. CDR3 DNA: TGCAGCGGGACCTTGACAGGGTACACCGGGGAGCTGTTTTTT. Translated, it gives CSGTLTGYTGELFF.

This chain uses TRBV19 with TRBJ1-4; weak D call: TRBD1 (6 bases). The CDR3 is made up of 15 amino acids. The ends were cut back, 0 bases at V and 4 bases at J, with 9 bases in the middle. Germline V gives CDR1 LNHDA, CDR2 SQIVND (reference sequence). CDR3 in DNA: TGTGCCAGTAGTATAGACCGGACAGTTAATGAAAAACTGTTTTTT. It yields the protein CASSIDRTVNEKLFF.

This chain links TRBV4-1 with TRBJ2-1; the match to TRBD2 covers 9 bases. V lost 5 bases and J lost 4; bases outside the gene matches: 9. CDR1 is MGHRA and CDR2 is YSYEKL in the germline V gene. This CDR3 region has 16 residues. The CDR3 DNA reads as TGCGCCAGCAGCGTGCAGCGGGGGGACAAATACAATGAGCAGTTCTTC. Translated: CASSVQRGDKYNEQFF.

The chain couples TRBV29-1 to TRBJ2-2; 10 bases match TRBD1. This CDR3 has 14 residues. The V gene end was trimmed by 3 bases and the J gene end by 4 bases; junction bases not matched to a gene: 2. CDR1 and CDR2 from the germline V gene are SQVTM and ANQGSEA. This CDR3 reads CSVERTGGTGELFF. The CDR3 bases are TGCAGCGTTGAGAGGACAGGGGGCACCGGGGAGCTGTTTTTT.

This clone showed up just a few times. The chain joins TRBV4-1 to TRBJ1-2; tentatively, D is TRBD1 (5 bases). This CDR3 spans 16 amino acids. Germline assignment: CDR1 MGHRA and CDR2 YSYEKL. V was clipped by 0 bases and J by 0 bases, with 11 bases between them. The CDR3 coding sequence is TGCGCCAGCAGCCAAGATGTGACAGCAACTAACTATGGCTACACCTTC. Translated: CASSQDVTATNYGYTF.

This chain joins TRBV19 and TRBJ1-1; perhaps TRBD1 as D (6 bases). V was clipped by 6 bases and J by 5 bases, with 16 bases between them. The CDR3 contains 14 residues. Germline assignment: CDR1 LNHDA and CDR2 SQIVND (reference sequence). The CDR3 loop reads CASRDSRGSTEAFF. CDR3 in DNA: TGTGCCAGTAGGGATTCCAGGGGAAGTACTGAAGCTTTCTTT.

The gene calls are TRBV10-3 and TRBJ2-1; 9 bases agree with TRBD2. The V gene's germline CDR1 is ENHRY and CDR2 SYGVKD. The CDR3 totals 16 residues. V lost 2 bases and J lost 4; bases outside the gene matches: 6. The CDR3 loop reads CAISEPAGGPYNEQFF. The CDR3 region has the DNA TGTGCCATCAGTGAGCCAGCGGGAGGCCCATACAATGAGCAGTTCTTC.

Only a few counts were recorded for this clone. For the CDR3, the DNA is TGTGCCAGCAGCCTACGGGGACTAGCGGGAGGGGAGCTGTTTTTT. As protein: CASSLRGLAGGELFF. The V and J genes are TRBV11-1 and TRBJ2-2; TRBD2 aligns across 13 bases. CDR3 length: 15 amino acids. After removal of 5 bases from V and 8 bases from J, the junction contained 5 bases not matched to a gene. Germline V gene sequence: CDR1 SGHAT, CDR2 FQDESV (reference sequence). The full variable domain, completed using reference TRBV11-1 and TRBJ2-2, is EAEVAQSPRYKITEKSQAVAFWCDPISGHATLYWYRQILGQGPELLVQFQDESVVDDSQLPKDRFSAERLKGVDSTLKIQPAELGDSAMYLCASSLRGLAGGELFFGEGSRLTVL.

The chain links TRBV11-3 to TRBJ2-6; 10 nucleotides match TRBD1. V trimming: 4 bases; J trimming: 2 bases; junction bases outside the gene matches: 5. Germline CDR1 SGHNT, CDR2 YENEEA. The CDR3 has 17 amino acids. CDR3 sequence reads: CASSSDRGQTGANVLTF. Written as DNA, the CDR3 is TGTGCCAGCAGCTCCGACAGGGGGCAAACTGGGGCCAACGTCCTGACTTTC.

This clone turned up a few times. This chain connects TRBV25-1 to TRBJ1-4; D not resolved. The CDR3 spans 11 residues. The germline V and J ends were trimmed by 6 bases and 8 bases, with 7 bases remaining between them. Germline lookup yields CDR1 MGHDK and CDR2 SYGVNS. This chain's CDR3 is CASRLEEKLFF. The CDR3 nucleotides are TGTGCCAGCAGATTAGAGGAAAAACTGTTTTTT.

In its sample, this clone was seen a few times. This sequence joins TRBV6-5 and TRBJ2-1; D ambiguous. The V end lost 6 bases, the J end lost 2 bases, and 14 bases lay between the germline ends. Germline V gene lookup returns CDR1 MNHEY and CDR2 SVGAGI. This CDR3 is built from 15 residues. CDR3 coding DNA: TGTGCCAGCAGATACCTTGGAGTAACCTACAATGAGCAGTTCTTC. Amino acid sequence: CASRYLGVTYNEQFF.

J is TRBJ2-3 and V is TRBV7-8; 11 bases agree with TRBD2. CDR3 length: 16 residues. Germline V gene sequence: CDR1 SGHVS, CDR2 FQNEAQ. With 5 bases clipped from V and 2 bases from J, the junction kept 6 bases outside the gene matches. CDR3 bases: TGTGCCAGCAGCGCCTCTAGCGGGGGGTACACAGATACGCAGTATTTT. It codes for CASSASSGGYTDTQYF.

The table lists this clone with a few counts. The chain joins TRBV27 to TRBJ1-5, with D unclear. The CDR3 totals 15 residues. V lost 2 bases and J 9 bases, leaving 17 bases between the germline ends. The germline gives CDR1 MNHEY, CDR2 SMNVEV (reference sequence). CDR3 sequence (DNA): TGTGCCAGCAGTTTAGCCCGAGGCCGAGAGGCGCCCCAGCATTTT. As protein: CASSLARGREAPQHF.

V usage is TRBV18 and J usage is TRBJ2-4, with 8 bases fitting TRBD2. The CDR3 covers 16 residues. V shed 2 bases and J 0 bases; nucleotides not matched to a gene: 3. Germline-derived CDR1 and CDR2 are KGHSH and LQKENI. This chain's CDR3 is CASSPTAGGAKNIQYF. CDR3 nucleotide sequence: TGTGCCAGCTCACCAACGGCGGGGGGAGCCAAAAACATTCAGTACTTC.

This chain joins TRBV29-1 and TRBJ1-2, with D maybe TRBD1 (5 bases). V lost 7 bases, J lost 8 bases, and 14 bases lay in between. Germline values: CDR1 SQVTM, CDR2 ANQGSEA. CDR3 length equals 11 residues. The CDR3 region has the DNA TGCAGCGACAAGGGGTCGGGCGGCTACACCTTC. Its translation is CSDKGSGGYTF.

The rearrangement links TRBV12-5 to TRBJ2-1; 9 nucleotides line up with TRBD1. Trimming at V came to 8 bases and at J to 9 bases, leaving 14 bases not matched to a gene. Germline CDR1 LGHNT, CDR2 FRNRAP. The CDR3 length is 15 residues. The chain's CDR3 is CASRGGTGILGEQFF. The CDR3 nucleotides read TGTGCTAGTCGCGGTGGGACAGGGATTTTGGGTGAGCAGTTCTTC.

The gene calls are TRBV10-2 and TRBJ1-1; D possibly corresponds to TRBD1 (5 bases). From germline, CDR1 is WSHSY and CDR2 SAAADI. This CDR3 is 14 amino acids long. Trimming removed 6 bases at V and 4 bases at J, with 15 bases between. The CDR3 bases are TGCGCCAGCAGCGTTTCGGGGGAGGGCACTGAAGCTTTCTTT. This encodes CASSVSGEGTEAFF.

This clone was observed a few times. The CDR3 reads CASSYSTEQHTQYF. The CDR3 DNA sequence: TGTGCCAGCAGTTACTCGACGGAACAGCATACGCAGTATTTT. The chain couples TRBV6-6 to TRBJ2-3; D is unclear. The CDR3 sequence is 14 residues long. V lost 0 bases to trimming and J lost 7 bases, with 11 bases between them. Germline assignment: CDR1 MNHNY and CDR2 SVGAGI (reference sequence).

This clone was counted only a few times. In DNA form, the CDR3 reads TGTGCCAGCAGCCAAGGCGCAGGGGGAATTGCTGAAGCTTTCTTT. Encoded protein: CASSQGAGGIAEAFF. The rearrangement joins TRBV7-2 to TRBJ1-1; TRBD1 matches 7 bases. This CDR3 has 15 residues. After removal of 5 bases from V and 6 bases from J, the junction contained 12 bases not matched to a gene. Germline-derived CDR1 and CDR2 are SGHTA and FQGNSA.

The chain carries TRBV5-8 and TRBJ1-4; 7 nucleotides line up with TRBD1. The CDR3 extends over 15 amino acids. V lost 0 bases to trimming and J lost 4 bases; unmatched junction nucleotides: 3. Germline CDR1 and CDR2: SGHTS and YDEGEE. As DNA, the CDR3 is TGTGCCAGCAGCTTGGCCGGGACAGATAATGAAAAACTGTTTTTT. This encodes CASSLAGTDNEKLFF. The whole variable domain, remainder taken from reference TRBV5-8 and TRBJ1-4, is EAGVTQSPTHLIKTRGQQATLRCSPISGHTSVYWYQQALGLGLQFLLWYDEGEERNRGNFPPRFSGRQFPNYSSELNVNALELEDSALYLCASSLAGTDNEKLFFGSGTQLSVL.

In regard to this clone: Other DNA sequences in the sample encode the same CDR3. The chain recombines TRBV6-5 with TRBJ1-5; D remains unclear. The V gene lost 5 bases and the J gene lost 5 bases, with 10 bases spanning the gap. The CDR3 covers 13 residues. CDR1 and CDR2 from the germline V gene are MNHEY and SVGAGI. Written as DNA, the CDR3 is TGTGCCAGCAGTCCCTCGTACTATCAGCCCCAGCATTTT. Translating gives CASSPSYYQPQHF.

The CDR3 DNA reads TGTGCCAGCAGTTTACGGGGACAGGGGGTCGGAGCTTTCTTT. Translated, it gives CASSLRGQGVGAFF. The chain combines TRBV27 with TRBJ1-1, with 11 nucleotides matching TRBD1. There are 14 residues in the CDR3. Trimming at V came to 2 bases and at J to 10 bases, leaving 6 bases not matched to a gene. The germline V gene has CDR1 MNHEY and CDR2 SMNVEV (reference sequence).

The V and J genes are TRBV5-4 and TRBJ1-1; TRBD1 might be the D (5 bases). The ends were cut back, 5 bases at V and 0 bases at J, with 23 bases in the middle. The germline gives CDR1 SGHNT, CDR2 YYREEE (reference sequence). This CDR3 has 18 residues. The CDR3 DNA reads as TGTGCCAGCAGGTTTACGGGACTCTTGGTTCAAGTGAACACTGAAGCTTTCTTT. The encoded protein is CASRFTGLLVQVNTEAFF.

This clone was counted between two and nine times. The V gene is TRBV16, the J gene TRBJ1-4, with TRBD1 identical over 7 bases. V dropped 0 bases and J dropped 6; count of bases not matched to a gene: 4. Germline assignment: CDR1 KGHSY and CDR2 FQNENV. The CDR3 consists of 15 residues. This CDR3 is CASSQSGDRHEKLFF. The CDR3 region has the DNA TGTGCCAGCAGCCAATCGGGGGACAGACATGAAAAACTGTTTTTT.

This clone has just a few counts. The CDR3 DNA sequence: TGCAGCGTTATGACGGGAGGGGGGACCGGGGAGCTGTTTTTT. It codes for CSVMTGGGTGELFF. The chain employs TRBV29-1 and TRBJ2-2, with 8 bases that match TRBD2. This CDR3 spans 14 amino acids. Losses at the gene ends were 5 bases for V and 5 bases for J; bases not matched to a gene: 7. Germline CDR1 SQVTM, CDR2 ANQGSEA.

The rearrangement joins TRBV11-1 to TRBJ2-7; TRBD1 aligns across 9 bases. This CDR3 is 14 amino acids long. The germline gives CDR1 SGHAT, CDR2 FQDESV (reference sequence). J gave up 5 bases and V 7 bases, and 9 bases lay outside the gene matches. The CDR3 bases are TGTGCCAGCAACAAAGGACAGGGGAGCGACGAGCAGTACTTC. It is translated as CASNKGQGSDEQYF.